This T cell receptor (beta chain) was sequenced for a study of monozygotic twins with inflammatory bowel disease. Study-level findings and limits: No distinction between different T cell subtypes was possible.

Donors gave about 2.3 ml of blood apiece. The total RNA came straight from whole blood, and T cells were not sorted beforehand. A note on this clonotype: Its antigen is still unknown.

TCRdb re-called the 5' RACE reads; one entry per CDR3 protein, DNA not given. This sample's table reports 110,000 to 150,000 distinct CDR3 sequences. The sequenced sample was blood. The clonotype comes from a human donor with ulcerative colitis or Crohn's disease, or a healthy co-twin of an affected twin (not recorded which).

The CDR3 loop is CSVAPGQNSYEQYF. This rearrangement joins TRBV29-1 to TRBJ2-7; the TCRdb D gene call, TRBD1, has no DNA to confirm it. Germline CDR1 SQVTM, CDR2 ANQGSEA. CDR3 length: 14 amino acids.